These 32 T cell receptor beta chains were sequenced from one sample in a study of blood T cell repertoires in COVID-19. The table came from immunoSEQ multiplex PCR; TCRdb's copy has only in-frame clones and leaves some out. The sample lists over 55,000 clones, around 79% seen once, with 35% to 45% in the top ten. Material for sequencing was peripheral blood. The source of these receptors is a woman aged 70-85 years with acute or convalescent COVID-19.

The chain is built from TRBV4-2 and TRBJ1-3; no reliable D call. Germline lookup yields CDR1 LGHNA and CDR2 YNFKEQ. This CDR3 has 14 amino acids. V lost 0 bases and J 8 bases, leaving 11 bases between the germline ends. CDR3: CASSQEALRDTIYF. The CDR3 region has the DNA TGTGCCAGCAGCCAAGAGGCCCTACGGGACACCATATATTTT.

Here the CDR3 DNA reads TGTGCCAGCAGTTACGGTAGCCCGAGCTCCTACGAGCAGTACTTC. Its translation: CASSYGSPSSYEQYF. J is TRBJ2-7 and V is TRBV6-5; no reliable D call. Trimming shortened V by 2 bases and J by 0 bases, and 11 bases separated the two germline ends. The CDR3 has 15 residues. Per germline, CDR1 MNHEY and CDR2 SVGAGI.

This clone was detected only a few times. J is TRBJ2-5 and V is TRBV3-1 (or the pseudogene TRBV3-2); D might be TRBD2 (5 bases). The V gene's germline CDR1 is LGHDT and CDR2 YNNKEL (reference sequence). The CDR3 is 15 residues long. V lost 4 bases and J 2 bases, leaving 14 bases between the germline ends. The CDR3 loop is CASSPGLTSQETQYF. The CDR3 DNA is TGTGCCAGCAGCCCCGGCCTTACTAGTCAAGAGACCCAGTACTTC.

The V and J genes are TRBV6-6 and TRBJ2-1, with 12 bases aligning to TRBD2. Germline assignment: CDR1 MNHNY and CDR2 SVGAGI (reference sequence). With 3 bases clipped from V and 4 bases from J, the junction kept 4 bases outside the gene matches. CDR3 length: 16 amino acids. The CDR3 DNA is TGTGCCAGCAGTTATGGACTAGCGGGGTCATACAATGAGCAGTTCTTC. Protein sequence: CASSYGLAGSYNEQFF.

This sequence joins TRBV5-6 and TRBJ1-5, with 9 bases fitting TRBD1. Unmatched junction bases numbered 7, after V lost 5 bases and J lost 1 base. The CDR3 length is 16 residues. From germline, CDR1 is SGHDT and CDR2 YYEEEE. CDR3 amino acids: CASSHYGTGSNQPQHF. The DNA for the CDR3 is TGTGCCAGCAGTCATTACGGGACAGGGAGCAATCAGCCCCAGCATTTT.

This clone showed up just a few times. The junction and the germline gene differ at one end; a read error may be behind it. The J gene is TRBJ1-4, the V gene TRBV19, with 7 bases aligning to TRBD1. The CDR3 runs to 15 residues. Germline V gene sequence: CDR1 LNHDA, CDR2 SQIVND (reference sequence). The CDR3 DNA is TGTGCCAGTAGCCAGCAGACAGGGACTAGTGAAAAACTGTTTTTT. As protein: CASSQQTGTSEKLFF.

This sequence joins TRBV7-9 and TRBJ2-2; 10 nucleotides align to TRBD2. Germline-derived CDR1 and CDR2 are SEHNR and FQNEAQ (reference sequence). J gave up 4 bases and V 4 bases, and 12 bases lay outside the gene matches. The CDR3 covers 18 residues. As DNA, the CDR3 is TGTGCCAGCAGCTCGCTCGTTAGCGGGGGGACTGGCACCGGGGAGCTGTTTTTT. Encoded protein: CASSSLVSGGTGTGELFF.

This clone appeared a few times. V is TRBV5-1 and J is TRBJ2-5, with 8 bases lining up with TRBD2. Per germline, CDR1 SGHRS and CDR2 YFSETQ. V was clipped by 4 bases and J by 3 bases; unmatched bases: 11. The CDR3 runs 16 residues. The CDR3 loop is CASSGGTRTQKETQYF. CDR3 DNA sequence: TGCGCCAGCAGCGGCGGGACTAGGACCCAGAAAGAGACCCAGTACTTC.

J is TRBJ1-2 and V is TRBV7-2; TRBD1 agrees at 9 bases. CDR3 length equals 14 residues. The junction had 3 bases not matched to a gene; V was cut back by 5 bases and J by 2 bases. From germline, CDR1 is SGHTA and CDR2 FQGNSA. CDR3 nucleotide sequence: TGTGCCAGCAGCCAGGGACAGGGCAACTATGGCTACACCTTC. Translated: CASSQGQGNYGYTF.

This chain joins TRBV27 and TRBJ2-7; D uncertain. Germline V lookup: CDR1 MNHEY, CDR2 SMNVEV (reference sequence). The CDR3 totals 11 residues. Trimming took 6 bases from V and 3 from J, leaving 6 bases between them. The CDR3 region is CASRINYEQYF. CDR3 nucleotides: TGTGCCAGCAGAATTAACTACGAGCAGTACTTC.

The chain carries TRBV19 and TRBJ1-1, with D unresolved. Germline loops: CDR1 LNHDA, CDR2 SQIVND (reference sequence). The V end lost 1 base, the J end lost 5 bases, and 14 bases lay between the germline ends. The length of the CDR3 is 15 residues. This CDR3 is CASSIVAVGRTEAFF. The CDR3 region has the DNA TGTGCCAGTAGTATAGTCGCGGTAGGTAGGACTGAAGCTTTCTTT.

This chain's CDR3 is CASSRDIVNTEAFF. In DNA form, the CDR3 reads TGTGCCAGCTCAAGGGACATAGTGAACACTGAAGCTTTCTTT. This chain connects TRBV18 to TRBJ1-1; tentative D call: TRBD1 (6 bases). V was cut by 5 bases and J by 0 bases, with 10 bases left in between. CDR1 and CDR2 from the germline V gene are KGHSH and LQKENI. The CDR3 is made up of 14 amino acids.

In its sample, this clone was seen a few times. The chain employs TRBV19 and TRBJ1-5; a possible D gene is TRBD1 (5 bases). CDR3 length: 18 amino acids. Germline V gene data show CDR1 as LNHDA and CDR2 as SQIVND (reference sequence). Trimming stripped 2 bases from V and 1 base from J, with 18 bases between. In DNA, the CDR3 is TGTGCCAGTAGTATAATGATTGTGACAGAAAGGAGCAATCAGCCCCAGCATTTT. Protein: CASSIMIVTERSNQPQHF.

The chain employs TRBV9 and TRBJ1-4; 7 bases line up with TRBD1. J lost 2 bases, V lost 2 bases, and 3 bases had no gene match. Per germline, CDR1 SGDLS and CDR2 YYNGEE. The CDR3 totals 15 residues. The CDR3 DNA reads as TGTGCCAGCAGCGTCTCGGGACAGACTAATGAAAAACTGTTTTTT. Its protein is CASSVSGQTNEKLFF.

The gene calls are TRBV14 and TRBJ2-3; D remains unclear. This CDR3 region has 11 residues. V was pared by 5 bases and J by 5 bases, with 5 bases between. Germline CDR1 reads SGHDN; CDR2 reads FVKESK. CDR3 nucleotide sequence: TGTGCCAGCAGCGAACTAGATACGCAGTATTTT. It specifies CASSELDTQYF.

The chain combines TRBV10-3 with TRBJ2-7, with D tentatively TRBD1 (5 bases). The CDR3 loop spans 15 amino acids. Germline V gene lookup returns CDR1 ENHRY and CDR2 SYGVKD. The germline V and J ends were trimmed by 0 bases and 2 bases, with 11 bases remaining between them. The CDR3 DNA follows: TGTGCCATCAGTGAGTCCCCAGGGCCCACCTACGAGCAGTACTTC. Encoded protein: CAISESPGPTYEQYF.

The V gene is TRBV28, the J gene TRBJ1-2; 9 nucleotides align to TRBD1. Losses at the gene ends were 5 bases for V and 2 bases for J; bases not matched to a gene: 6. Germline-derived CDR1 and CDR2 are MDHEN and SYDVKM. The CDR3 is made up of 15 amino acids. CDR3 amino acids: CASSTEGTGNYGYTF. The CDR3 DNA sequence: TGTGCCAGCAGTACCGAAGGGACAGGGAACTATGGCTACACCTTC.

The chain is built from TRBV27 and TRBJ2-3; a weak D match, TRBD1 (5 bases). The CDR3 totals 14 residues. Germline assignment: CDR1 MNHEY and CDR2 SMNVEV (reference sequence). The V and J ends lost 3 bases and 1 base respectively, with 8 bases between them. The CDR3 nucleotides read TGTGCCAGCAGTTTGGGGCTCGGCACAGATACGCAGTATTTT. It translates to CASSLGLGTDTQYF.

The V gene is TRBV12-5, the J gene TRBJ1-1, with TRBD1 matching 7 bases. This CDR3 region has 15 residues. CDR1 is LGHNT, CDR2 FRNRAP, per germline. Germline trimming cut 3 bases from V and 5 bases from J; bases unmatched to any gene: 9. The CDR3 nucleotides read TGTGCTAGTGGTTTCACGACAGGGAGGTGGACTGAAGCTTTCTTT. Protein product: CASGFTTGRWTEAFF.

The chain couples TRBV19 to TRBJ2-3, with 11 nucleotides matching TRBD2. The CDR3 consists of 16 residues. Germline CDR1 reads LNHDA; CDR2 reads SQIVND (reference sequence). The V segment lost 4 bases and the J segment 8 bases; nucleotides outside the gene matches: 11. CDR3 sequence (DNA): TGTGCCAGTAGTACCATCGGGACTAGCGGACCGGGTACGCAGTATTTT. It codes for CASSTIGTSGPGTQYF.

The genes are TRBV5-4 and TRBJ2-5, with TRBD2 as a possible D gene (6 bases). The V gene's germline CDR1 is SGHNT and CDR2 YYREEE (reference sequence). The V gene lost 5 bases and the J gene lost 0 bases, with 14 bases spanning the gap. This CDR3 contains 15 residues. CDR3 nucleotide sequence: TGTGCCAGCAGACCCGGGACTCGAAACCAAGAGACCCAGTACTTC. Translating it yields CASRPGTRNQETQYF.

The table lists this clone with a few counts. CDR3: CASSYPQQGSPLHF. In DNA, the CDR3 is TGTGCCAGCAGTTACCCCCAGCAGGGCTCACCCCTCCACTTT. This chain connects TRBV6-6 to TRBJ1-6; possibly TRBD1 for D (5 bases). Trimming removed 2 bases from V and 10 bases from J, with 12 bases in between. The CDR3 runs 14 residues. Looked up from germline, CDR1 is MNHNY and CDR2 is SVGAGI (reference sequence).

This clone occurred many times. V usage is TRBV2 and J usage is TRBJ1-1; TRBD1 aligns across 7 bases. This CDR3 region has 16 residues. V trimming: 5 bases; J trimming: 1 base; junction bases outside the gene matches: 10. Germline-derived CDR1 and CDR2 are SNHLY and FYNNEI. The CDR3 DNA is TGTGCCAGCAGTCTACTCGGGACAGTTCGGAACACTGAAGCTTTCTTT. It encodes CASSLLGTVRNTEAFF.

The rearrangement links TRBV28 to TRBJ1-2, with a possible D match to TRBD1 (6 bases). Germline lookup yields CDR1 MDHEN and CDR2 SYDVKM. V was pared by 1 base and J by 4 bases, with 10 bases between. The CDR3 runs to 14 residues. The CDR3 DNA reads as TGTGCCAGCAGTTTATTCCAGGGGACCTATGGCTACACCTTC. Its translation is CASSLFQGTYGYTF.

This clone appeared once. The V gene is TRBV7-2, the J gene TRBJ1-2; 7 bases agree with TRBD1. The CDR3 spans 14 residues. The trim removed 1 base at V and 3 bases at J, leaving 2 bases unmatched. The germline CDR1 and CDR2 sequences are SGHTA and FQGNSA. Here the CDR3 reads CASSLVQGDYGYTF. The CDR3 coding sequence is TGTGCCAGCAGCTTAGTCCAGGGGGACTATGGCTACACCTTC. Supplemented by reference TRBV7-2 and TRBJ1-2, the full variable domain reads GAGVSQSPSNKVTEKGKDVELRCDPISGHTALYWYRQSLGQGLEFLIYFQGNSAPDKSGLPSDRFSAERTGGSVSTLTIQRTQQEDSAVYLCASSLVQGDYGYTFGSGTRLTVV.

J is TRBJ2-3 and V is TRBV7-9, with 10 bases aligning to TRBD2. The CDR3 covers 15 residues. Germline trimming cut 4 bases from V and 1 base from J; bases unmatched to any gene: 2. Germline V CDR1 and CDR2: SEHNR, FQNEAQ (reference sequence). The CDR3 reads CASSSGLAGTDTQYF. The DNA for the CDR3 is TGTGCCAGCAGCTCCGGACTAGCGGGCACAGATACGCAGTATTTT. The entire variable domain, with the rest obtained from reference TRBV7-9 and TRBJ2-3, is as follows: DTGVSQNPRHKITKRGQNVTFRCDPISEHNRLYWYRQTLGQGPEFLTYFQNEAQLEKSRLLSDRFSAERPKGSFSTLEIQRTEQGDSAMYLCASSSGLAGTDTQYFGPGTRLTVL.

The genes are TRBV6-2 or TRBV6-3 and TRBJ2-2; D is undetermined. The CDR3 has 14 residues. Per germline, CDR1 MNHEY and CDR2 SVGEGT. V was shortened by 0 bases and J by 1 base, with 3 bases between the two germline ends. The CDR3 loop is CASSYSLNTGELFF. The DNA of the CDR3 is TGTGCCAGCAGTTACTCTCTGAACACCGGGGAGCTGTTTTTT.

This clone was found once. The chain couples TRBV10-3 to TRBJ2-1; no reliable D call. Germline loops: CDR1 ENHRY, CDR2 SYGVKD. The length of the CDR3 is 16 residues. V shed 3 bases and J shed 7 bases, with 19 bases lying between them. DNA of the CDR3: TGTGCCATCAGTGATCGAGAGGCCAGAGGTTATAATGAGCAGTTCTTC. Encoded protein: CAISDREARGYNEQFF.

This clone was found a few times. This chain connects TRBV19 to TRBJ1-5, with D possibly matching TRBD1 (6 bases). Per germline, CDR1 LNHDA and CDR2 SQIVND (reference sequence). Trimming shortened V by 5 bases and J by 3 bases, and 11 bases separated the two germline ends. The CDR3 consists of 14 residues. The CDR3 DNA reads TGTGCCAGTAGTCAAGACAGGAACAATCAGCCCCAGCATTTT. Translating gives CASSQDRNNQPQHF.

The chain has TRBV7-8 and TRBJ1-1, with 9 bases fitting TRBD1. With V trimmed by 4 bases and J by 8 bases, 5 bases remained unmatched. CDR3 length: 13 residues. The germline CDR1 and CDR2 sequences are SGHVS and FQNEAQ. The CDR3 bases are TGTGCCAGCAGCTCAAGGACAGGGGTAGAAGCTTTCTTT. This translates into CASSSRTGVEAFF. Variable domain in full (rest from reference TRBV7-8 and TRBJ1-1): GAGVSQSPRYKVAKRGQDVALRCDPISGHVSLFWYQQALGQGPEFLTYFQNEAQLDKSGLPSDRFFAERPEGSVSTLKIQRTQQEDSAVYLCASSSRTGVEAFFGQGTRLTVV.

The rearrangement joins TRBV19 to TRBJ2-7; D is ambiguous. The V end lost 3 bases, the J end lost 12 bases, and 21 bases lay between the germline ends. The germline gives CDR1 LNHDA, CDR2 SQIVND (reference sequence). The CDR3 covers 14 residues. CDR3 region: CASSISRDGSQVYF. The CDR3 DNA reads TGTGCCAGTAGTATCTCCAGAGACGGCTCTCAGGTGTACTTC. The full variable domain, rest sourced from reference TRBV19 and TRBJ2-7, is DGGITQSPKYLFRKEGQNVTLSCEQNLNHDAMYWYRQDPGQGLRLIYYSQIVNDFQKGDIAEGYSVSREKKESFPLTVTSAQKNPTAFYLCASSISRDGSQVYFGPGTRLTVT.

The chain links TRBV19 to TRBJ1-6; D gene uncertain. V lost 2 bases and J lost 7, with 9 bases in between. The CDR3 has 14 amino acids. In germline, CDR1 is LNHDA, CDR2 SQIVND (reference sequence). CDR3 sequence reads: CASSIMVRNSPLHF. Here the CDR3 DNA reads TGTGCCAGTAGTATAATGGTGAGGAATTCACCCCTCCACTTT. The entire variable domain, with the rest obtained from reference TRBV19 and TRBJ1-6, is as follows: DGGITQSPKYLFRKEGQNVTLSCEQNLNHDAMYWYRQDPGQGLRLIYYSQIVNDFQKGDIAEGYSVSREKKESFPLTVTSAQKNPTAFYLCASSIMVRNSPLHFGNGTRLTVT.